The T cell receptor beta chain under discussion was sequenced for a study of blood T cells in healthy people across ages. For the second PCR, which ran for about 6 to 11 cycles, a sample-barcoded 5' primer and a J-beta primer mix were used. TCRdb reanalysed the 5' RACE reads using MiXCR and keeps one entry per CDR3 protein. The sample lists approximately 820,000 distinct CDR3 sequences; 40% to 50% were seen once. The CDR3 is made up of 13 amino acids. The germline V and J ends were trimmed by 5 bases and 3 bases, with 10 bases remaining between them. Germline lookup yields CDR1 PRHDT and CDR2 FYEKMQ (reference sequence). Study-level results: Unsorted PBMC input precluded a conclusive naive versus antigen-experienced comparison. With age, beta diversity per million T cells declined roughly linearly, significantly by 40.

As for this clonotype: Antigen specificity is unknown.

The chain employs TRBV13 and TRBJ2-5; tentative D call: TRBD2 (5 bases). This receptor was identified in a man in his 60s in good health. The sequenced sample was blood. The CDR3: CASSERTEETQYF. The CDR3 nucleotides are TGTGCCAGCAGCGAAAGGACTGAAGAGACCCAGTACTTC.